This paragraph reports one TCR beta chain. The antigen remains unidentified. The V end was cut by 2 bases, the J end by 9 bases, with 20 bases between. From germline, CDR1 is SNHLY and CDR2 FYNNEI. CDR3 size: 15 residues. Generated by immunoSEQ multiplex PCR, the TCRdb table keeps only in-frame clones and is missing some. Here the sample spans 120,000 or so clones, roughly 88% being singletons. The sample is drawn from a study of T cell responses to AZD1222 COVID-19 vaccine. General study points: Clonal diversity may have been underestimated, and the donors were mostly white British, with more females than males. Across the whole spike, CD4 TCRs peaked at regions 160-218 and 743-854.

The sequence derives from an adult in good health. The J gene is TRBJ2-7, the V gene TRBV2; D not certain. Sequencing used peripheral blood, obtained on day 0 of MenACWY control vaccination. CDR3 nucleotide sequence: TGTGCCAGCAGTGAAATGGACCCGATACAGATGGGGCAGTACTTC. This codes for CASSEMDPIQMGQYF.